Listed here are 8 T cell receptor beta chains from one sample, sequenced in a study of cytomegalovirus exposure and HLA in healthy donors. The primer mix had 60 Vbeta and 13 Jbeta primers. TCRdb keeps only in-frame clones here, not all; method: immunoSEQ multiplex PCR. The sample carries about 120,000 clones, about 78% recorded once. Material for sequencing was PBMCs. All receptors come from a woman aged 40 to 50 in good health and CMV-seropositive.

This clone was seen more than once but under ten times. In DNA form, the CDR3 reads TGTGCCAGTAGTACCCACTCACGCACAGATACGCAGTATTTT. It is translated as CASSTHSRTDTQYF. The V and J genes are TRBV19 and TRBJ2-3; D not resolved. Germline V lookup: CDR1 LNHDA, CDR2 SQIVND (reference sequence). V was clipped by 4 bases and J by 1 base, with 9 bases between them. The CDR3 sequence is 14 residues long.

This chain uses TRBV2 with TRBJ2-3; the match to TRBD2 covers 11 bases. The CDR3 length is 14 residues. Germline assignment: CDR1 SNHLY and CDR2 FYNNEI. Trimming at V came to 4 bases and at J to 8 bases, leaving 5 bases not matched to a gene. CDR3 sequence: CASSGSGGAPTQYF. DNA for the CDR3: TGTGCCAGCAGTGGTAGCGGGGGGGCCCCTACGCAGTATTTT. The full variable domain, its missing parts supplied by reference TRBV2 and TRBJ2-3, is EPEVTQTPSHQVTQMGQEVILRCVPISNHLYFYWYRQILGQKVEFLVSFYNNEISEKSEIFDDQFSVERPDGSNFTLKIRSTKLEDSAMYFCASSGSGGAPTQYFGPGTRLTVL.

The V call is TRBV29-1, the J call TRBJ1-1; D is perhaps TRBD1 (5 bases). This CDR3 spans 12 amino acids. The germline V gene has CDR1 SQVTM and CDR2 ANQGSEA. V lost 7 bases and J 6 bases, leaving 15 bases between the germline ends. DNA for the CDR3: TGCAGCGCCGACCGGACAACCTCTGAAGCTTTCTTT. Protein: CSADRTTSEAFF.

To note about this clone: Distinct nucleotide sequences in the sample also encode this CDR3. J is TRBJ1-3 and V is TRBV18, with 9 positions matching TRBD1. The CDR3 is 16 residues long. V lost 2 bases to trimming and J lost 1 base; unmatched junction nucleotides: 3. Germline CDR1 reads KGHSH; CDR2 reads LQKENI. The CDR3 nucleotides read TGTGCCAGCTCACCAGTACAGGGGGCTTCTGGAAACACCATATATTTT. It translates to CASSPVQGASGNTIYF.

The CDR3 DNA sequence: TGCGCCAGCAGCTTGGTATCGGGGGGTACTGAAGCTTTCTTT. This sequence encodes CASSLVSGGTEAFF. This sequence joins TRBV5-1 and TRBJ1-1; perhaps TRBD1 as D (5 bases). V lost 0 bases, J lost 5 bases, and 11 bases lay in between. CDR3 length: 14 residues. The germline V gene encodes CDR1 SGHRS and CDR2 YFSETQ.

The chain employs TRBV10-1 and TRBJ2-5, with D perhaps TRBD1 (5 bases). CDR1 and CDR2 from the germline V gene are WNHNN and SYGVQD (reference sequence). V lost 5 bases and J 1 base, leaving 11 bases between the germline ends. This CDR3 region has 14 residues. CDR3 loop: CASSRGGPQETQYF. Written as DNA, the CDR3 is TGCGCCAGCAGTAGGGGTGGGCCCCAAGAGACCCAGTACTTC.

This clone was observed a single time. The chain carries TRBV2 and TRBJ1-1; D perhaps matches TRBD1 (5 bases). The germline CDR1 and CDR2 sequences are SNHLY and FYNNEI. V lost 6 bases to trimming and J lost 5 bases, with 13 bases between them. The CDR3 contains 13 residues. The CDR3, as DNA: TGTGCCAGCAGGCTGGGGGAGGTTACTGAAGCTTTCTTT. Protein: CASRLGEVTEAFF.

J is TRBJ1-1 and V is TRBV19; D is possibly TRBD1 (5 bases). V lost 4 bases and J lost 1, with 10 bases in between. CDR1 and CDR2 from the germline V gene are LNHDA and SQIVND (reference sequence). The CDR3 contains 14 residues. CDR3 protein: CASSTRVANTEAFF. As DNA, the CDR3 is TGTGCCAGTAGTACCAGGGTAGCGAACACTGAAGCTTTCTTT.